This T cell receptor (beta chain) was documented in a study of shared clonotypes between healthy human individuals. Findings and caveats of the study: Among donors, the sharing of clonotypes was expected to be influenced by sequencing depth. Around 5.4% of naive CD4 clonotypes were common to a handful of donors. Non-shared clonotypes were found to have lower generation probabilities than the clonotypes that were shared by all four of the sorted-subset donors.

The assay used deep level. Using immunoSEQ multiplex PCR, the repertoire was profiled, and TCRdb retains in-frame clones only, with some absent. The sample consists of about 2.1 million clones, roughly 93% of them appearing once. For this clone: Its antigen remains unidentified.

In the naive CD8 group, cells lacked CD45RO and were positively selected for CCR7, so terminally differentiated effector memory CD45RA+ cells were left out. The sequenced sample was naive CD8+ T cells from PBMCs. The sequence came from a man aged 18-30 years in good health. Some clones in this sample may be carry-over from other donors' samples.

The CDR3 coding sequence is TGTGCCAGCAGCTTGGGGGGGGCCGCCTACGAGCAGTACTTC. It encodes CASSLGGAAYEQYF. V is TRBV5-8 and J is TRBJ2-7; D could derive from TRBD1 or TRBD2 (6 bases each). The ends were cut back, 0 bases at V and 2 bases at J, with 9 bases in the middle. The V gene's germline CDR1 is SGHTS and CDR2 YDEGEE. This CDR3 has 14 amino acids.